This is a list of T cell receptor beta chains from one sample in a study of T-cell reconstitution after alpha-beta-depleted transplantation in children. MiXCR, run by TCRdb on the PCR reads, gives a single entry per CDR3 protein. This table has a few hundred thousand distinct CDR3 sequences, 9.7% appearing once. The sample consisted of PBMCs from the stem cell graft donor, taken from the stem cell graft. All receptors derive from a human donor who donated a stem cell graft to a child with SCID. CDR3s include the opening cysteine and the closing phenylalanine or tryptophan. The D gene is left open where the match is weak. Size is omitted from some rows. Given values are once, few, many or a class for expanded clones.

D,size,J,V,CDR3,DNA
NA,many,TRBJ1-1,TRBV6-5,CASSYSSRGVEAFF,TGTGCCAGCAGTTACTCGTCCAGGGGCGTTGAAGCTTTCTTT
TRBD1,many,TRBJ1-6,TRBV20-1,CSASTQGDNSPLHF,TGCAGTGCTAGCACACAGGGGGATAATTCACCCCTCCACTTT
NA,many,TRBJ1-1,TRBV15,CATSRGEGNTEAFF,TGTGCCACCAGCAGAGGTGAAGGGAACACTGAAGCTTTCTTT
NA,many,TRBJ2-1,TRBV7-8,CASSQMGATRYNEQFF,TGTGCCAGCAGCCAAATGGGCGCTACACGATACAATGAGCAGTTCTTC
NA,many,TRBJ1-6,TRBV6-1,CASSEGEAGNSPLHF,TGTGCCAGCAGTGAAGGGGAGGCAGGGAATTCACCCCTCCACTTT
NA,many,TRBJ2-1,TRBV20-1,CSAKIPGERNEQFF,TGCAGTGCTAAGATACCCGGCGAGAGAAATGAGCAGTTCTTC
NA,many,TRBJ1-1,TRBV7-9,CASSLVSATEAFF,TGTGCCAGCAGCTTAGTGTCGGCCACTGAAGCTTTCTTT
NA,NA,TRBJ2-2,TRBV7-9,CASSTQTSTGELFF,TGTGCCAGCAGCACACAGACCAGTACCGGGGAGCTGTTTTTT
NA,few,TRBJ2-3,TRBV20-1,CSARVRGTLVTDTQYF,TGCAGTGCTAGAGTTCGGGGGACACTCGTTACCGATACGCAGTATTTT
NA,many,TRBJ2-3,TRBV10-3,CAISATSLVGTDTQYF,TGTGCCATCAGTGCTACCTCTCTAGTTGGCACAGATACGCAGTATTTT
NA,many,TRBJ1-2,TRBV7-9,CASSLDTGRGYTF,TGTGCCAGCAGCTTAGACACAGGTCGCGGCTACACCTTC
NA,NA,TRBJ2-1,TRBV2,CASSVFANNEQFF,TGTGCCAGCAGTGTGTTCGCTAACAATGAGCAGTTCTTC
TRBD2,many,TRBJ2-7,TRBV5-1,CASSFPTSGGREQYF,TGCGCCAGCAGCTTCCCGACTAGCGGGGGACGGGAGCAGTACTTC
NA,NA,TRBJ1-2,TRBV18,CASSPSEQVDYTF,TGTGCCAGCTCACCGTCCGAACAAGTTGACTACACCTTC
NA,many,TRBJ2-3,TRBV10-3,CAISASTDTQYF,TGTGCCATCAGTGCTAGCACAGATACGCAGTATTTT
NA,many,TRBJ1-2,TRBV6-5,CASSSHASGRAKNYGYTF,TGTGCCAGCAGTTCCCACGCCTCGGGGCGGGCGAAAAACTATGGCTACACCTTC
NA,many,TRBJ2-1,TRBV20-1,CSASQRVPNEQFF,TGCAGTGCTAGTCAGCGGGTACCCAATGAGCAGTTCTTC